This TCR beta chain is from a study of CD8 T cells in ankylosing spondylitis. Comments on this clonotype: Antigen: not known.

Study-wide results and limits: Typical of ankylosing spondylitis blood, it appeared, was a TCR beta motif of under 10 highly homologous variants. Disease-associated clones were reportedly significantly overrepresented in matched ankylosing spondylitis synovial fluid.

With molecular barcodes, quantitative 5'-RACE was used to make the TCR beta libraries. TCRdb ran MiXCR on the 5' RACE reads and lists one entry per CDR3 protein. The data hold about 280,000 distinct CDR3 sequences, with around 19% observed a single time. The CDR3 has 15 amino acids. Germline V gives CDR1 SGDLS, CDR2 YYNGEE. The germline V and J ends were trimmed by 1 base and 1 base, with 6 bases remaining between them. The V and J genes are TRBV9 and TRBJ2-6; D possibly corresponds to TRBD1 (5 bases). The specimen sequenced was blood, either unsorted or a sorted T cell fraction (not recorded which). The clonotype was recovered from a male donor with ankylosing spondylitis or in good health (not recorded which). CDR3 DNA sequence: TGTGCCAGCAGCGTACAGGGTTCTGGGGCCAACGTCCTGACTTTC. This translates into CASSVQGSGANVLTF. Full variable domain (rest looked up from reference TRBV9 and TRBJ2-6): DSGVTQTPKHLITATGQRVTLRCSPRSGDLSVYWYQQSLDQGLQFLIQYYNGEERAKGNILERFSAQQFPDLHSELNLSSLELGDSALYFCASSVQGSGANVLTFGAGSRLTVL.